What follows are 9 T cell receptor beta chains derived from one specimen sequenced in a study of blood T cell repertoires in COVID-19 (dated by TCRdb to the early 2020s). Library construction relied on the immunoSEQ multiplex PCR assay. TCRdb stores this immuneACCESS table with in-frame sequences only. Part of the clones is absent; in the studies checked, under half of the shortfall reflects unresolved V genes, and no reason is known for the rest. The sample records approximately 70,000 clones, just over 85% of which are singletons. The top ten hold approximately 10% of the sample. The specimen was peripheral blood. These receptors were taken from an older man with active or convalescent COVID-19.

The CDR3 bases are TGCGCCAGCAGCTTGGCCGGAGCGGGAGGGCCCGGAGAGCAGTACTTC. As protein: CASSLAGAGGPGEQYF. The genes are TRBV5-1 and TRBJ2-7, with TRBD2 identical over 10 bases. With V trimmed by 0 bases and J by 7 bases, 10 bases remained unmatched. The CDR3 runs 16 residues. Germline loops: CDR1 SGHRS, CDR2 YFSETQ.

The genes are TRBV6-2 or TRBV6-3 and TRBJ1-5, with a tentative D call TRBD1 (6 bases). From germline, CDR1 is MNHEY and CDR2 SVGEGT. V gave up 5 bases and J gave up 3 bases, with 8 bases separating them. The CDR3 runs to 13 residues. The CDR3 reads CASSGDNNQPQHF. The CDR3 nucleotides are TGTGCCAGCAGTGGGGACAACAATCAGCCCCAGCATTTT.

The V and J genes are TRBV6-2 or TRBV6-3 and TRBJ1-2; D uncertain. Germline lookup yields CDR1 MNHEY and CDR2 SVGEGT. There are 15 residues in the CDR3. V lost 0 bases to trimming and J lost 4 bases, with 12 bases between them. In DNA, the CDR3 is TGTGCCAGCAGTTACTCTCGAAGCGGGGTCTATGGCTACACCTTC. It codes for CASSYSRSGVYGYTF.

CDR3 sequence (DNA): TGTGCCAGCTCACCACCGGGACAGGGCTTTGATCCGTCTGAAGCTTTCTTT. Translation: CASSPPGQGFDPSEAFF. The rearrangement uses TRBV18 and TRBJ1-1; TRBD1 agrees at 9 bases. CDR1 and CDR2 (germline): KGHSH, LQKENI. Trimming cost V 0 bases and J 6 bases; bases outside gene matches: 11. CDR3 length: 17 residues.

The rearrangement joins TRBV6-5 to TRBJ2-7; 10 bases are a match to TRBD1. CDR1 and CDR2 (germline): MNHEY, SVGAGI. The CDR3 is made up of 16 amino acids. The trim removed 1 base at V and 7 bases at J, leaving 10 bases unmatched. CDR3 bases: TGTGCCAGCAGTTACTTCAGTCGACAGGGGGCGGGAGAGCAGTACTTC. This sequence encodes CASSYFSRQGAGEQYF.

This chain links TRBV18 with TRBJ2-2; possibly TRBD1 for D (5 bases). The CDR3 spans 15 residues. Germline V lookup: CDR1 KGHSH, CDR2 LQKENI. V was clipped by 1 base and J by 2 bases, with 8 bases between them. For the CDR3, the DNA is TGTGCCAGCTCACCACTGACAGTCAACACCGGGGAGCTGTTTTTT. Amino acid sequence: CASSPLTVNTGELFF.

The chain employs TRBV27 and TRBJ2-3; 7 bases fit TRBD2. Germline trimming cut 6 bases from V and 1 base from J; bases unmatched to any gene: 7. This CDR3 has 15 amino acids. Per the germline V gene, CDR1 is MNHEY and CDR2 is SMNVEV (reference sequence). This chain's CDR3 is CASRSAGSRTDTQYF. CDR3 DNA sequence: TGTGCCAGCAGGTCAGCGGGATCCCGCACAGATACGCAGTATTTT.

This chain connects TRBV2 to TRBJ2-4, with a possible D match to TRBD1 (6 bases). Trimming removed 4 bases from V and 7 bases from J, with 8 bases in between. The CDR3 contains 12 residues. CDR1 SNHLY and CDR2 FYNNEI come from the germline V gene. The DNA for the CDR3 is TGTGCCAGCAGTGGAACAGGGAACATTCAGTACTTC. Protein sequence: CASSGTGNIQYF.

This sequence joins TRBV28 and TRBJ1-2; no clear D. From germline, CDR1 is MDHEN and CDR2 SYDVKM. V dropped 3 bases and J dropped 3 bases, with 8 bases sitting between them. This CDR3 spans 13 amino acids. CDR3 DNA: TGTGCCAGCAGTTTCACGGCGGACTATGGCTACACCTTC. Translating gives CASSFTADYGYTF.